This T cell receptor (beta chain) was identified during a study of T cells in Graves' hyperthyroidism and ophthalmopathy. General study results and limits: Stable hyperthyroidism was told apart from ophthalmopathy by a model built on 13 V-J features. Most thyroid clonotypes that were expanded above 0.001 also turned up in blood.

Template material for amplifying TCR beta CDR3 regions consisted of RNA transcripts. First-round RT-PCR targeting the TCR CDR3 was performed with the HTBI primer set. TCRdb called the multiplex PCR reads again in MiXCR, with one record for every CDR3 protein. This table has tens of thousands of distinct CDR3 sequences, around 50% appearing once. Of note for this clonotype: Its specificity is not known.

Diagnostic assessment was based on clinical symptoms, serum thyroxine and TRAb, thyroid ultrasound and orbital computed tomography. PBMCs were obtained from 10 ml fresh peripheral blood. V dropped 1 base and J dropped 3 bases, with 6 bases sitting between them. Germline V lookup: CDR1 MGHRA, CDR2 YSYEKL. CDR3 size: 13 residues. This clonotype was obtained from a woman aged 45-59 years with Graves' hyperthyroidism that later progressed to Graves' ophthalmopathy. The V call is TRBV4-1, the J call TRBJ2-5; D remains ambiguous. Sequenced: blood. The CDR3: CASSQASKETQYF. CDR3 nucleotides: TGCGCCAGCAGCCAAGCGAGCAAAGAGACCCAGTACTTC.